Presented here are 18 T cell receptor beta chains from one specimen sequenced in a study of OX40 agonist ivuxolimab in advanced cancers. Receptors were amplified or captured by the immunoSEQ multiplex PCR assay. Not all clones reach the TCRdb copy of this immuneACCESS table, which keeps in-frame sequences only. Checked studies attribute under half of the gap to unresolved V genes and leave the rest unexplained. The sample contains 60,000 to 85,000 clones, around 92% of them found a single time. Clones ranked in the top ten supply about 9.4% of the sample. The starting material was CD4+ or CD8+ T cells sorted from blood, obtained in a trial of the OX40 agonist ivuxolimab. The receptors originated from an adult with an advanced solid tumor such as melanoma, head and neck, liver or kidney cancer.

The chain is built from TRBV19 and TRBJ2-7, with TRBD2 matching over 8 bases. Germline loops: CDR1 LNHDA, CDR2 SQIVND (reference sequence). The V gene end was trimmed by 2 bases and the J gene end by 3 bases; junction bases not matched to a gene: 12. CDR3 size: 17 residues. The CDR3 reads CASSIKQLEGLGYEQYF. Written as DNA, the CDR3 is TGTGCCAGTAGTATAAAACAGCTAGAGGGACTAGGCTACGAGCAGTACTTC.

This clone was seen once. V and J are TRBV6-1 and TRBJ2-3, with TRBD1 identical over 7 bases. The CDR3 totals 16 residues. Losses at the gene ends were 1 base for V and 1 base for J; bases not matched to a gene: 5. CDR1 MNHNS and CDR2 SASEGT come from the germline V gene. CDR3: CASSEVVGQGTDTQYF. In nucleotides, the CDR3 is TGTGCCAGCAGTGAAGTGGTAGGACAGGGCACAGATACGCAGTATTTT.

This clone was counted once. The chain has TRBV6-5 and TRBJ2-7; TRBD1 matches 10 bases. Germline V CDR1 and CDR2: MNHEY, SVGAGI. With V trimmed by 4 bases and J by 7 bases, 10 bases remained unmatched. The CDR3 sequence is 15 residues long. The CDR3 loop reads CASSSHGDRGPEQYF. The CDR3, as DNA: TGTGCCAGCAGTTCTCATGGAGACAGGGGGCCTGAGCAGTACTTC.

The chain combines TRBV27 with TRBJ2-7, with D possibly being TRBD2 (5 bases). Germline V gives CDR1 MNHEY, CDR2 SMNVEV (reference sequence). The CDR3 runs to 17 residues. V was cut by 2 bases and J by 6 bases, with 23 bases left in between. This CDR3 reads CASSLQVLRGNPGEQYF. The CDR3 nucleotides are TGTGCCAGCAGTTTACAGGTTTTGCGAGGGAATCCGGGCGAGCAGTACTTC.

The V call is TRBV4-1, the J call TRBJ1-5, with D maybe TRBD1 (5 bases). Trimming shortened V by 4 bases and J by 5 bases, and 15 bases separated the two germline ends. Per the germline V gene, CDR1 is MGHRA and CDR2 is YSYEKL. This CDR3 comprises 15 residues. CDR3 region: CASSPGPQPHQPQHF. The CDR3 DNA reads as TGCGCCAGCAGCCCGGGACCCCAGCCCCATCAGCCCCAGCATTTT.

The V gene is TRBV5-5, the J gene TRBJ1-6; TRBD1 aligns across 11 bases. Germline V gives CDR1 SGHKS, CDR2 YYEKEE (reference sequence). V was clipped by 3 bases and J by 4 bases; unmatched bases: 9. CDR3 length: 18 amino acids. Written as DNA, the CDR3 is TGTGCCAGCAGCTACGGACAGGGGGCGGACGGATATAATTCACCCCTCCACTTT. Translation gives CASSYGQGADGYNSPLHF.

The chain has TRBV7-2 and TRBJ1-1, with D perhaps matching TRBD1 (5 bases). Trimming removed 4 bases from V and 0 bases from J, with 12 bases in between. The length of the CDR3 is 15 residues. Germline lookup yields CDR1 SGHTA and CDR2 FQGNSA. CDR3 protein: CASSWDGFMNTEAFF. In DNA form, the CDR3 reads TGTGCCAGCAGCTGGGACGGCTTTATGAACACTGAAGCTTTCTTT. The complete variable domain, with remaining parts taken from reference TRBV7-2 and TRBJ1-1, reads GAGVSQSPSNKVTEKGKDVELRCDPISGHTALYWYRQSLGQGLEFLIYFQGNSAPDKSGLPSDRFSAERTGGSVSTLTIQRTQQEDSAVYLCASSWDGFMNTEAFFGQGTRLTVV.

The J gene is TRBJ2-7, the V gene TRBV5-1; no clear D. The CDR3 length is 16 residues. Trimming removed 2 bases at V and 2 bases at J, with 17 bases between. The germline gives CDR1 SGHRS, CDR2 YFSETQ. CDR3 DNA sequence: TGCGCCAGCAGCTTTGGTCCCTCTGGGAACACCTACGAGCAGTACTTC. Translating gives CASSFGPSGNTYEQYF.

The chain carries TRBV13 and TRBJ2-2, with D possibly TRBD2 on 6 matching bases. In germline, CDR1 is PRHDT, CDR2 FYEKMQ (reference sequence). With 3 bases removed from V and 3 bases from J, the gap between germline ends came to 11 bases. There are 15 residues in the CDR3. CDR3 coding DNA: TGTGCCAGCAGCTTCGGTCCGGGGGACACCGGGGAGCTGTTTTTT. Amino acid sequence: CASSFGPGDTGELFF.

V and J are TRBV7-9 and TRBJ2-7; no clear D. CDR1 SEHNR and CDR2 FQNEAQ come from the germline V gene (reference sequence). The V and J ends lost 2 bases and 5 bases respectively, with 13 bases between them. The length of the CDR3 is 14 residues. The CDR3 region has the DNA TGTGCCAGCAGCTTAAGTCAAGTCGGCGACGAGCAGTACTTC. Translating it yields CASSLSQVGDEQYF. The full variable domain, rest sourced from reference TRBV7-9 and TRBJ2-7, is DTGVSQNPRHKITKRGQNVTFRCDPISEHNRLYWYRQTLGQGPEFLTYFQNEAQLEKSRLLSDRFSAERPKGSFSTLEIQRTEQGDSAMYLCASSLSQVGDEQYFGPGTRLTVT.

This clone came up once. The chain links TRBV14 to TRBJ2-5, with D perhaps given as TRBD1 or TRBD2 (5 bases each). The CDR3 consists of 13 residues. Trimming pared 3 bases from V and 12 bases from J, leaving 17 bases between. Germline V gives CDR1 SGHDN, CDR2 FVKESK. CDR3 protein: CASSHARGTLKYF. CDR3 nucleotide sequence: TGTGCCAGCAGCCACGCCCGGGGCACTCTCAAGTACTTC. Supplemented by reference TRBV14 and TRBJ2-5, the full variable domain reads EAGVTQFPSHSVIEKGQTVTLRCDPISGHDNLYWYRRVMGKEIKFLLHFVKESKQDESGMPNNRFLAERTGGTYSTLKVQPAELEDSGVYFCASSHARGTLKYFGPGTRLLVL.

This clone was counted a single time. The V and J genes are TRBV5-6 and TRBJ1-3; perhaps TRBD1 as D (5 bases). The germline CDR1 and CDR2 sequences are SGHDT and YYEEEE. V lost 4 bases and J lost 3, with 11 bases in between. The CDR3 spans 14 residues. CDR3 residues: CASSPTVFGNTIYF. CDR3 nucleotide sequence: TGTGCCAGCAGCCCGACAGTGTTTGGAAACACCATATATTTT. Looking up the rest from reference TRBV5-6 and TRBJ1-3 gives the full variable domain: DAGVTQSPTHLIKTRGQQVTLRCSPKSGHDTVSWYQQALGQGPQFIFQYYEEEERQRGNFPDRFSGHQFPNYSSELNVNALLLGDSALYLCASSPTVFGNTIYFGEGSWLTVV.

The CDR3 here is CASSLVAGGLSSYEQYF. The CDR3 nucleotides read TGCGCCAGCAGCTTGGTCGCGGGGGGACTGAGCTCCTACGAGCAGTACTTC. V and J are TRBV5-1 and TRBJ2-7; TRBD2 agrees at 8 bases. The ends lost 0 bases at V and 0 bases at J; junction bases unmatched: 8. Germline values: CDR1 SGHRS, CDR2 YFSETQ. The CDR3 is 17 residues long. The entire variable domain, with the rest obtained from reference TRBV5-1 and TRBJ2-7, is as follows: KAGVTQTPRYLIKTRGQQVTLSCSPISGHRSVSWYQQTPGQGLQFLFEYFSETQRNKGNFPGRFSGRQFSNSRSEMNVSTLELGDSALYLCASSLVAGGLSSYEQYFGPGTRLTVT.

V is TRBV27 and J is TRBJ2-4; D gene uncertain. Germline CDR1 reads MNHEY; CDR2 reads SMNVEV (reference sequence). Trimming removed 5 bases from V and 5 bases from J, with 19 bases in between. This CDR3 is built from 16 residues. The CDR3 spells CASSPSVGHSENIQYF. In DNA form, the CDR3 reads TGTGCCAGCAGTCCAAGCGTAGGCCACTCCGAAAACATTCAGTACTTC.

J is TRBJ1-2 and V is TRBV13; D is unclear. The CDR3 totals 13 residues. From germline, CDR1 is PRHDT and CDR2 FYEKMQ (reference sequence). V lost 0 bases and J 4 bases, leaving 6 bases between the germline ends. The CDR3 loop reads CASSLGSGYGYTF. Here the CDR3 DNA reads TGTGCCAGCAGCTTAGGCAGTGGCTATGGCTACACCTTC. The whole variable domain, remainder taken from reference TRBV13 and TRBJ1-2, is AAGVIQSPRHLIKEKRETATLKCYPIPRHDTVYWYQQGPGQDPQFLISFYEKMQSDKGSIPDRFSAQQFSDYHSELNMSSLELGDSALYFCASSLGSGYGYTFGSGTRLTVV.

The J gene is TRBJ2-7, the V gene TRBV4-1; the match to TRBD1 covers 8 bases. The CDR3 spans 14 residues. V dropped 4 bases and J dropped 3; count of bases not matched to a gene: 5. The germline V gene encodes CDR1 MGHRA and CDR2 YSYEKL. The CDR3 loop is CASSPRTGRYEQYF. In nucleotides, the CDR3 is TGCGCCAGCAGCCCTCGGACAGGGCGCTACGAGCAGTACTTC.

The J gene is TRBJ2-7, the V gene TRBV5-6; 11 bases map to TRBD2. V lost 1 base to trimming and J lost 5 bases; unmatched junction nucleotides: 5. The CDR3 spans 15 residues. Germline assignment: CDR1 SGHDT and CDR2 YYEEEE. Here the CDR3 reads CASSLTSGGHNEQYF. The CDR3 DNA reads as TGTGCCAGCAGCTTGACTAGCGGGGGCCACAACGAGCAGTACTTC.

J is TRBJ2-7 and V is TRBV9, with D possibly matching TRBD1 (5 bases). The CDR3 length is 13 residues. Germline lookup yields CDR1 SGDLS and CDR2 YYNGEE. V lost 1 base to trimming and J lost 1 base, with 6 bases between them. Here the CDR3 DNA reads TGTGCCAGCAGCGTATCAGGGTCCTACGAGCAGTACTTC. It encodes CASSVSGSYEQYF.